Listed below are T cell receptor beta chains from one sample, sequenced in a study of breast tumors, draining lymph nodes, adjacent tissues. TCRdb fed the multiplex PCR reads into MiXCR, producing one record per CDR3 protein. The sample has tens of thousands of distinct CDR3 sequences, approximately 22% seen once; the top ten hold roughly 8%. Sequencing was carried out using breast tumor tissue. Receptors originate from a female donor with breast cancer. Some clones in this sample may be carry-over from other donors' samples. CDR3s include the opening cysteine and the closing phenylalanine or tryptophan. The size of a clone is reported for some rows only, either as once, few or many, or as a class for expanded clones.

CASSGPIGGAWETQYF,NA,TRBV19
CASTQDRVPGELFF,few,TRBV19
CSASPQQNTFSGANVLTF,many,TRBV20-1
CSARGTSREQFF,many,TRBV20-1
CAIGSSSGSTIYF,NA,TRBV10-3
CASSSGYQETQYF,many,TRBV4-1
CASKLRDRDTYSNQPQHF,medium-sized,TRBV27
CASSLAVGQGWGYTF,many,TRBV5-1
CASSEVDRGIGELFF,many,TRBV6-1
CAWSQDSLAPQPQHF,many,TRBV30
CASSLYPGQEIYGYTF,NA,TRBV28
CASSPAGGPYGETQYF,many,TRBV25-1
CASSEGTGRGYEQYF,many,TRBV6-1
CASSPTGGKNTEAFF,NA,TRBV4-2
CATQRRGLNSPLHF,NA,TRBV27
CASSPREFGGASKTQYF,many,TRBV7-2
CASSSAGGRGVQETQYF,many,TRBV6-2/TRBV6-3
CASSLVGGDRVSGYTF,many,TRBV7-8
CASRVHREINTDTQYF,NA,TRBV28
CASSVYNEQFF,many,TRBV2
CSASTQGLHYGYTF,many,TRBV20-1
CAISGTGYHYGYTF,medium-sized,TRBV10-3
CSAPRRSHTYEQYF,NA,TRBV20-1
CATSRDFGGGQPQHF,many,TRBV15
CASSLPGWGRLEQYF,many,TRBV3-1
CASSFRRGSYNEQFF,many,TRBV13
CASTLDLNSNQPQHF,many,TRBV6-1